The clone carrying this T cell receptor beta chain was seen at least ten times. Its specificity is not known. The sample is drawn from a study of naive and memory T cell subsets. Both TRBC1 and TRBC2 were covered by a beta constant-region primer of two equimolar oligonucleotides. Four rounds of PCR amplified the ligated cDNA using nested alpha and beta constant-region primers plus SP2. The cDNA 3' end received a ligated single-stranded oligonucleotide carrying the SP2 primer and a 12-nucleotide UMI. TCRdb reanalysed the UMI-ligation and nested PCR reads using MiXCR and keeps one entry per CDR3 protein. This sample has roughly 80,000 distinct CDR3 sequences, with roughly 9.2% found just once. General observations from the study: Over 95% of naive TCR sequences appeared only once after error correction, unlike memory subsets.

CD4 T cells were positively selected, then CD8 T cells from the CD4-negative fraction. This receptor was obtained from a human donor in good health. What was sequenced was naive CD8+ T cells from blood.

The CDR3 DNA is TGCGCCAGCAGCGGGTCAGGGGGGATCCAAGAGACCCAGTACTTC. Its protein is CASSGSGGIQETQYF. The chain is built from TRBV5-1 and TRBJ2-5; tentatively, D is TRBD1 (7 bases). Trimming removed 4 bases at V and 1 base at J, with 14 bases between. CDR1 is SGHRS and CDR2 is YFSETQ in the germline V gene. This CDR3 spans 15 amino acids.